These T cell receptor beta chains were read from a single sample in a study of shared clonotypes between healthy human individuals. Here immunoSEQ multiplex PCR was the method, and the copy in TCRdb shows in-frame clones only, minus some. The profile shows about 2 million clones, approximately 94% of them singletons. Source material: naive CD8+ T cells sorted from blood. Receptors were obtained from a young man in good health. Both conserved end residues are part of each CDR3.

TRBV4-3	CASSQDSVQRDTGELFF
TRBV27	CASRTGENQPQHF
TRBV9	CASSVAADSTYEQYF
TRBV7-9	CASSPWTGGAEETQYF
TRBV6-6	CASSYPPTGSYEQYF
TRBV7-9	CASSPRVPSYEQYF
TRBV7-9	CASSSSTGMDNQPQHF
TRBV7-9	CASSPGQGLHEQYF
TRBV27	CASSLSWQGHSYEQYF
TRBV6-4	CASSDSRGRGFENTIYF
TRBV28	CASSLLGDGTNQPQHF
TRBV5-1	CASSLGAAGSGYGYTF
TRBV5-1	CASRMEGLNSPLHF
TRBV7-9	CASSLGWTGGRTEAFF
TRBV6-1	CASSEWGLETQYF
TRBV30	CAWRDRGDTEAFF
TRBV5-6	CASSFGTGTYEQYF
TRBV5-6	CASSPGQPNYGYTF
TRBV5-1	CASSHSFEQYF
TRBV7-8	CASSLALAGGPGEQYF
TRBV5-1	CASSQSGGFYEQYF
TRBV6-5	CASSLGTKPGELFF
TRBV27	CASSHTGPNGGNEQFF
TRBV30	CAWSIGLDAFAYEQYF
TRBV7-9	CASSLGEVAGEKFF
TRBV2	CASSGLAGDNEQFF
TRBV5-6	CASSSRTTDNLYEQYF
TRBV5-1	CASSLKTGMGEQYF
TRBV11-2	CASSLDEQYF
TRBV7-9	CASSLIEGYEQYF
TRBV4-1	CASSPGAGSEQYF
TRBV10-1	CASSGLAGPNEQFF
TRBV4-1	CASSQERASNEQFF
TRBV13	CASSLGGQSDPLHF
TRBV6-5	CASSPVVGDTGELFF
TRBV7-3	CASSFFRQGNTEAFF
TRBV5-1	CASSFQSSYEQYF
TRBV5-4	CASSPPDRNNEQFF
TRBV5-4	CASSLEGSVVAFF
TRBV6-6	CASTRQARDTQYF
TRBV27	CASSFSMGDSGLEQFF
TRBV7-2	CASSLDAGTGREGYEQYF